These 32 T cell receptor beta chains originate from one sample sequenced in a study of shared clonotypes between healthy human individuals. TCRdb's copy holds only in-frame clones and misses some; the assay was immunoSEQ multiplex PCR. This table has under 1,100,000 clones, about 76% appearing once. The sample consisted of memory CD4+ T cells sorted from blood. Subset here: CD45RA-negative fraction. These TCRs come from a man between 18 and 35 years old in good health.

The chain carries TRBV5-1 and TRBJ2-3; D gene unclear. V dropped 4 bases and J dropped 2 bases, with 8 bases sitting between them. The germline CDR1 and CDR2 sequences are SGHRS and YFSETQ. There are 13 residues in the CDR3. CDR3: CASSPINTDTQYF. In DNA form, the CDR3 reads TGCGCCAGCAGCCCCATAAACACAGATACGCAGTATTTT.

The J gene is TRBJ2-1, the V gene TRBV15; 10 nucleotides align to TRBD2. CDR1 LNHNV and CDR2 YYDKDF come from the germline V gene (reference sequence). The V and J ends lost 3 bases and 0 bases, in that order; junction bases with no gene match: 17. This CDR3 region has 21 residues. Here the CDR3 reads CATSRGIRVAGGKGSYNEQFF. In DNA form, the CDR3 reads TGTGCCACCAGCAGGGGTATTCGAGTAGCGGGGGGCAAAGGCTCCTACAATGAGCAGTTCTTC.

This clone was found a few times. The chain is built from TRBV9 and TRBJ2-5; D call uncertain. Deletions cut 4 bases from V and 4 bases from J, with 14 bases between. Germline CDR1 SGDLS, CDR2 YYNGEE. This CDR3 comprises 14 residues. The CDR3 DNA follows: TGTGCCAGCAGCCTTGCGCCGAAGGGAGAGACCCAGTACTTC. Amino acid sequence: CASSLAPKGETQYF.

Concerning this clone: This same CDR3 is encoded by further DNA sequences in the sample. V is TRBV5-1 and J is TRBJ2-1; 9 bases are a match to TRBD2. The CDR3 consists of 15 residues. After removal of 0 bases from V and 4 bases from J, the junction contained 2 bases not matched to a gene. Germline loops: CDR1 SGHRS, CDR2 YFSETQ. For the CDR3, the DNA is TGCGCCAGCAGCTTGGGACTAGCGGTTTACAATGAGCAGTTCTTC. It specifies CASSLGLAVYNEQFF. The complete variable domain, with remaining parts taken from reference TRBV5-1 and TRBJ2-1, reads KAGVTQTPRYLIKTRGQQVTLSCSPISGHRSVSWYQQTPGQGLQFLFEYFSETQRNKGNFPGRFSGRQFSNSRSEMNVSTLELGDSALYLCASSLGLAVYNEQFFGPGTRLTVL.

J is TRBJ1-5 and V is TRBV27, with TRBD1 identical over 8 bases. Looked up from germline, CDR1 is MNHEY and CDR2 is SMNVEV (reference sequence). This CDR3 has 15 amino acids. V lost 4 bases to trimming and J lost 2 bases; unmatched junction nucleotides: 4. CDR3 DNA sequence: TGTGCCAGCAGTTCACTGACAGGGGGCAATCAGCCCCAGCATTTT. Translation gives CASSSLTGGNQPQHF.

The chain employs TRBV6-6 and TRBJ2-7, with D tentatively TRBD2 (5 bases). Germline-derived CDR1 and CDR2 are MNHNY and SVGAGI (reference sequence). The CDR3 is made up of 13 amino acids. The V end lost 4 bases, the J end lost 0 bases, and 7 bases lay between the germline ends. CDR3 loop: CASSLANSYEQYF. The CDR3 DNA follows: TGTGCCAGCAGTTTAGCGAACTCCTACGAGCAGTACTTC.

CDR3 amino acids: CASSLGRNEQFF. CDR3 nucleotide sequence: TGTGCCAGCAGCTTAGGGCGCAATGAGCAGTTCTTC. The chain joins TRBV5-8 to TRBJ2-1; D is unresolved. The CDR3 consists of 12 residues. Germline CDR1 and CDR2: SGHTS and YDEGEE. V lost 2 bases and J lost 6, with 6 bases in between.

This chain uses TRBV6-5 with TRBJ1-1; TRBD1 matches 11 bases. The CDR3 covers 15 residues. Germline-derived CDR1 and CDR2 are MNHEY and SVGAGI. V was clipped by 2 bases and J by 4 bases; unmatched bases: 3. The DNA of the CDR3 is TGTGCCAGCAGTTACCTCGGGACAGGGGGCACTGAAGCTTTCTTT. It yields the protein CASSYLGTGGTEAFF.

Points on this clone: Other DNA sequences from this sample encode an identical CDR3 as well. The V call is TRBV5-1, the J call TRBJ1-1; 10 bases fit TRBD1. The junction had 2 bases not matched to a gene; V was cut back by 4 bases and J by 2 bases. From germline, CDR1 is SGHRS and CDR2 YFSETQ. CDR3 length: 14 amino acids. CDR3 sequence (DNA): TGCGCCAGCAGCCGGACAGGGGGAAACACTGAAGCTTTCTTT. Its translation is CASSRTGGNTEAFF.

With respect to this clone: The sample holds other DNA sequences that translate to the same CDR3. The chain links TRBV11-2 to TRBJ2-7; D gene uncertain. V lost 5 bases and J 2 bases, leaving 4 bases between the germline ends. Germline V gene sequence: CDR1 SGHAT, CDR2 FQNNGV. The CDR3 length is 11 residues. The CDR3 loop is CASSPAYEQYF. The CDR3 DNA reads as TGTGCCAGCAGCCCGGCCTACGAGCAGTACTTC.

The rearrangement uses TRBV12-5 and TRBJ1-6; possibly TRBD1 for D (5 bases). The ends were cut back, 5 bases at V and 9 bases at J, with 11 bases in the middle. The CDR3 consists of 13 residues. CDR1 LGHNT and CDR2 FRNRAP come from the germline V gene. The CDR3 coding sequence is TGTGCTAGTGGTCGCCAGGGCACTTCACCCCTCCACTTT. Protein: CASGRQGTSPLHF. Full variable domain (rest looked up from reference TRBV12-5 and TRBJ1-6): DARVTQTPRHKVTEMGQEVTMRCQPILGHNTVFWYRQTMMQGLELLAYFRNRAPLDDSGMPKDRFSAEMPDATLATLKIQPSEPRDSAVYFCASGRQGTSPLHFGNGTRLTVT.

This chain uses TRBV6-6 with TRBJ1-2, with 7 positions matching TRBD1. CDR1 is MNHNY and CDR2 is SVGAGI in the germline V gene (reference sequence). There are 15 residues in the CDR3. V lost 7 bases, J lost 4 bases, and 12 bases stayed unmatched. The CDR3 here is CASTAGRGHGYGYTF. For the CDR3, the DNA is TGTGCCAGCACCGCGGGTAGGGGGCACGGCTATGGCTACACCTTC.

This chain links TRBV5-1 with TRBJ2-7; 10 bases fit TRBD2. The germline V gene has CDR1 SGHRS and CDR2 YFSETQ. V trimming: 0 bases; J trimming: 0 bases; junction bases outside the gene matches: 3. The CDR3 covers 16 residues. CDR3 sequence reads: CASSLDSGGSSYEQYF. DNA for the CDR3: TGCGCCAGCAGCTTGGATAGCGGGGGGAGCTCCTACGAGCAGTACTTC.

Many counts were recorded for this clone. This chain connects TRBV7-2 to TRBJ2-3, with TRBD2 as a possible D gene (5 bases). V dropped 5 bases and J dropped 8 bases, with 17 bases sitting between them. There are 14 residues in the CDR3. Germline V gives CDR1 SGHTA, CDR2 FQGNSA. The CDR3 nucleotides are TGTGCCAGCAGCGGTTCCAAGGCGCGGGCTACGCAGTATTTT. Translation gives CASSGSKARATQYF.

V usage is TRBV5-4 and J usage is TRBJ1-2; 9 nucleotides match TRBD1. V lost 4 bases to trimming and J lost 4 bases; unmatched junction nucleotides: 8. Germline V gene data show CDR1 as SGHNT and CDR2 as YYREEE (reference sequence). The CDR3 contains 15 residues. CDR3 amino acids: CASSLNRGLIYGYTF. CDR3 bases: TGTGCCAGCAGCCTTAACAGGGGGCTAATCTATGGCTACACCTTC.

This chain connects TRBV11-2 to TRBJ2-5; tentatively, D is TRBD2 (6 bases). V shed 1 base and J shed 4 bases, with 13 bases lying between them. The CDR3 extends over 15 amino acids. Germline CDR1 reads SGHAT; CDR2 reads FQNNGV. In DNA form, the CDR3 reads TGTGCCAGCAGCTTAGGGCCGGGAGCCCGAGAGACCCAGTACTTC. Amino acids: CASSLGPGARETQYF.

CDR3 sequence reads: CASRMGLAGFEQYF. CDR3 nucleotides: TGTGCCAGCAGAATGGGACTAGCGGGTTTCGAGCAGTACTTC. The chain has TRBV13 and TRBJ2-7; 12 nucleotides line up with TRBD2. The trim removed 6 bases at V and 6 bases at J, leaving 6 bases unmatched. Germline CDR1 reads PRHDT; CDR2 reads FYEKMQ (reference sequence). CDR3 size: 14 residues. The variable domain in full, with the rest retrieved from reference TRBV13 and TRBJ2-7, is AAGVIQSPRHLIKEKRETATLKCYPIPRHDTVYWYQQGPGQDPQFLISFYEKMQSDKGSIPDRFSAQQFSDYHSELNMSSLELGDSALYFCASRMGLAGFEQYFGPGTRLTVT.

The chain uses TRBV5-1 and TRBJ2-1, with 9 bases matching TRBD1. The V gene end was trimmed by 3 bases and the J gene end by 10 bases; junction bases not matched to a gene: 8. CDR1 is SGHRS and CDR2 is YFSETQ in the germline V gene. This CDR3 is 14 amino acids long. CDR3 nucleotide sequence: TGCGCCAGCAGCTCCGGGACAGGGTCGGGCGAGCAGTTCTTC. It encodes CASSSGTGSGEQFF.

The gene calls are TRBV28 and TRBJ2-6, with TRBD1 matching 7 bases. J was trimmed by 2 bases and V by 3 bases; bases with no gene match: 4. The CDR3 loop spans 16 amino acids. Per germline, CDR1 MDHEN and CDR2 SYDVKM. CDR3 DNA sequence: TGTGCCAGCAGTTTCCATACAGGGGCTGGGGCCAACGTCCTGACTTTC. This sequence encodes CASSFHTGAGANVLTF.

This clone was counted between two and nine times. The chain is built from TRBV18 and TRBJ2-3; the match to TRBD2 covers 12 bases. The length of the CDR3 is 16 residues. J gave up 4 bases and V 6 bases, and 8 bases lay outside the gene matches. Germline V gene sequence: CDR1 KGHSH, CDR2 LQKENI. CDR3 DNA: TGTGCCAGCTCCCGTCCTAGCGGGGGGGTCGCAGATACGCAGTATTTT. Its protein product is CASSRPSGGVADTQYF. The complete variable domain, with remaining parts taken from reference TRBV18 and TRBJ2-3, reads NAGVMQNPRHLVRRRGQEARLRCSPMKGHSHVYWYRQLPEEGLKFMVYLQKENIIDESGMPKERFSAEFPKEGPSILRIQQVVRGDSAAYFCASSRPSGGVADTQYFGPGTRLTVL.

J is TRBJ1-2 and V is TRBV15; D gene ambiguous. CDR1 and CDR2 from the germline V gene are LNHNV and YYDKDF (reference sequence). This CDR3 is 12 amino acids long. Trimming stripped 5 bases from V and 9 bases from J, with 13 bases between. CDR3 sequence reads: CATSRGAGSYTF. CDR3 nucleotides: TGTGCCACCAGCCGAGGTGCGGGGAGCTACACCTTC. Full variable domain (missing parts from reference TRBV15 and TRBJ1-2): DAMVIQNPRYQVTQFGKPVTLSCSQTLNHNVMYWYQQKSSQAPKLLFHYYDKDFNNEADTPDNFQSRRPNTSFCFLDIRSPGLGDTAMYLCATSRGAGSYTFGSGTRLTVV.

The chain combines TRBV5-6 with TRBJ2-3; D gene uncertain. Germline V lookup: CDR1 SGHDT, CDR2 YYEEEE. V lost 0 bases and J 10 bases, leaving 12 bases between the germline ends. This CDR3 region has 13 residues. CDR3 protein: CASSLGVAGAQYF. The CDR3 DNA reads TGTGCCAGCAGCTTGGGGGTAGCAGGCGCGCAGTATTTT.

As to this clone: This may be a read error, as it is one base from a much larger clone. Different DNA sequences within this sample yield the same CDR3. The V call is TRBV5-1, the J call TRBJ2-5; weak D call: TRBD1 (6 bases). Germline V gene data show CDR1 as SGHRS and CDR2 as YFSETQ. V was clipped by 0 bases and J by 4 bases, with 10 bases between them. There are 14 residues in the CDR3. The CDR3 DNA sequence: TGCGCCAGCAGCTTGGACAGCAGGGGAGAGACCCAGTACTTC. This codes for CASSLDSRGETQYF.

The CDR3 DNA is TGTGCTAGTGGTTTGGCCCTCGGCCCAACCTACGAGCAGTACTTC. Its translation: CASGLALGPTYEQYF. J is TRBJ2-7 and V is TRBV12-5; no reliable D call. V was clipped by 1 base and J by 2 bases, with 12 bases between them. The CDR3 consists of 15 residues. Germline V gene sequence: CDR1 LGHNT, CDR2 FRNRAP.

With respect to this clone: The identical CDR3 is also encoded by other nucleotide sequences in the sample. V usage is TRBV5-6 and J usage is TRBJ2-3; unclear D gene. The germline V and J ends were trimmed by 0 bases and 0 bases, with 11 bases remaining between them. CDR1 is SGHDT, CDR2 YYEEEE, per germline. The CDR3 has 16 residues. Written as DNA, the CDR3 is TGTGCCAGCAGCTTGGTAGGTAGAAGTAGCACAGATACGCAGTATTTT. It translates to CASSLVGRSSTDTQYF.

In its sample, this clone was seen many times. The chain has TRBV5-1 and TRBJ1-1, with D unresolved. This CDR3 spans 13 amino acids. V dropped 3 bases and J dropped 5 bases, with 11 bases sitting between them. Germline CDR1 is SGHRS and CDR2 is YFSETQ. In DNA, the CDR3 is TGCGCCAGCAGCTACGGCCTCGGGACTGAAGCTTTCTTT. It specifies CASSYGLGTEAFF.

The chain combines TRBV5-1 with TRBJ1-1; tentative D call: TRBD1 (5 bases). The CDR3 covers 16 residues. V gave up 3 bases and J gave up 1 base, with 16 bases separating them. Germline V gene lookup returns CDR1 SGHRS and CDR2 YFSETQ. CDR3 residues: CASSWGPQGKNTEAFF. The CDR3 coding sequence is TGCGCCAGCAGCTGGGGACCTCAGGGAAAGAACACTGAAGCTTTCTTT.

The chain joins TRBV5-1 to TRBJ2-2, with 7 bases fitting TRBD1. The CDR3 sequence is 15 residues long. Germline loops: CDR1 SGHRS, CDR2 YFSETQ. J was trimmed by 5 bases and V by 5 bases; bases with no gene match: 9. The CDR3 loop is CASSTGDVGTGELFF. The CDR3 DNA sequence: TGCGCCAGCAGTACAGGGGACGTAGGAACCGGGGAGCTGTTTTTT.

This clone was seen only once. V is TRBV7-2 and J is TRBJ1-4; D uncertain. This CDR3 has 16 amino acids. Germline V lookup: CDR1 SGHTA, CDR2 FQGNSA. V lost 1 base and J 8 bases, leaving 17 bases between the germline ends. CDR3: CASSLVWAPDGEKLFF. The CDR3, as DNA: TGTGCCAGCAGCTTAGTATGGGCGCCAGACGGCGAAAAACTGTTTTTT. The full variable domain, completed using reference TRBV7-2 and TRBJ1-4, is GAGVSQSPSNKVTEKGKDVELRCDPISGHTALYWYRQSLGQGLEFLIYFQGNSAPDKSGLPSDRFSAERTGGSVSTLTIQRTQQEDSAVYLCASSLVWAPDGEKLFFGSGTQLSVL.

The chain is built from TRBV6-5 and TRBJ2-1; a weak D match, TRBD2 (5 bases). CDR3 length: 15 amino acids. The V gene lost 7 bases and the J gene lost 0 bases, with 13 bases spanning the gap. CDR1 is MNHEY and CDR2 is SVGAGI in the germline V gene. The chain's CDR3 is CASKYEAGSYNEQFF. For the CDR3, the DNA is TGTGCCAGCAAATATGAGGCGGGCTCCTACAATGAGCAGTTCTTC.

The chain couples TRBV10-3 to TRBJ2-7, with D perhaps matching TRBD2 (5 bases). V was cut by 3 bases and J by 6 bases, with 9 bases left in between. There are 12 residues in the CDR3. The germline CDR1 and CDR2 sequences are ENHRY and SYGVKD. The CDR3: CAISDRGFEQYF. The CDR3 region has the DNA TGTGCCATCAGTGACCGGGGTTTCGAGCAGTACTTC.

The chain joins TRBV12-5 to TRBJ2-1, with unresolved D. V shed 2 bases and J shed 0 bases, with 8 bases lying between them. Germline V gene sequence: CDR1 LGHNT, CDR2 FRNRAP. The CDR3 has 15 residues. The CDR3 DNA sequence: TGTGCTAGTGGTTTGTACCACTCCTCCTACAATGAGCAGTTCTTC. Amino acids: CASGLYHSSYNEQFF.